A single sample gave rise to the 3 T cell receptor beta chains below, sequenced in a study of T cell changes during pregnancy in multiple sclerosis. Generated by immunoSEQ multiplex PCR, the TCRdb table keeps only in-frame clones and is missing some. Of approximately 49,000 clones in the sample, 88% are singletons; the top ten hold around 1.2%. The sequencing used CD4+ T cells from peripheral blood mononuclear cells, collected in the second trimester of pregnancy. The receptors were gathered from a female donor with multiple sclerosis, enrolled in a pregnancy study.

The rearrangement joins TRBV5-1 to TRBJ1-1; TRBD1 is a possible D gene (6 bases). Germline loops: CDR1 SGHRS, CDR2 YFSETQ. Deletions cut 4 bases from V and 6 bases from J, with 13 bases between. CDR3 size: 13 residues. In nucleotides, the CDR3 is TGCGCCAGCAGCGGAACAGGGAAGTCTGAAGCTTTCTTT. It specifies CASSGTGKSEAFF.

This clone appeared once. The chain combines TRBV9 with TRBJ2-5; 10 nucleotides line up with TRBD2. Germline CDR1 SGDLS, CDR2 YYNGEE. The V segment lost 0 bases and the J segment 3 bases; nucleotides outside the gene matches: 5. The CDR3 loop spans 16 amino acids. CDR3 region: CASSVGGLAGEETQYF. The CDR3, as DNA: TGTGCCAGCAGCGTAGGGGGGCTAGCGGGAGAAGAGACCCAGTACTTC.

V gene TRBV30 combines with J gene TRBJ1-2, with TRBD1 as a possible D gene (6 bases). Germline V gene data show CDR1 as GTSNPN and CDR2 as SVGIG (reference sequence). V was pared by 1 base and J by 4 bases, with 13 bases between. CDR3 length: 14 residues. CDR3 nucleotide sequence: TGTGCCTGGAGTGGGACCAGGGGTAGCTATGGCTACACCTTC. Residues: CAWSGTRGSYGYTF.